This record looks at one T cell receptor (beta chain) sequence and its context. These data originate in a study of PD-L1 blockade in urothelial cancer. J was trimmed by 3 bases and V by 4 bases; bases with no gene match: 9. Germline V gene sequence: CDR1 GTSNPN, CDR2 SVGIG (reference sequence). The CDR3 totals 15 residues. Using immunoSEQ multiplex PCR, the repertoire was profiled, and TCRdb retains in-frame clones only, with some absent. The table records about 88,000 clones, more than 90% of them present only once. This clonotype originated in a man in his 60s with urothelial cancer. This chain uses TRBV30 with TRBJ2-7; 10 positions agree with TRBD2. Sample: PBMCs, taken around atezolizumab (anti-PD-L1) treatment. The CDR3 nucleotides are TGTGCCTGGAAATTTGGTAGCGGGGGGATCTACGAGCAGTACTTC. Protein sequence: CAWKFGSGGIYEQYF. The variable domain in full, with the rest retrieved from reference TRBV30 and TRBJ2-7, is SQTIHQWPATLVQPVGSPLSLECTVEGTSNPNLYWYRQAAGRGLQLLFYSVGIGQISSEVPQNLSASRPQDRQFILSSKKLLLSDSGFYLCAWKFGSGGIYEQYFGPGTRLTVT.